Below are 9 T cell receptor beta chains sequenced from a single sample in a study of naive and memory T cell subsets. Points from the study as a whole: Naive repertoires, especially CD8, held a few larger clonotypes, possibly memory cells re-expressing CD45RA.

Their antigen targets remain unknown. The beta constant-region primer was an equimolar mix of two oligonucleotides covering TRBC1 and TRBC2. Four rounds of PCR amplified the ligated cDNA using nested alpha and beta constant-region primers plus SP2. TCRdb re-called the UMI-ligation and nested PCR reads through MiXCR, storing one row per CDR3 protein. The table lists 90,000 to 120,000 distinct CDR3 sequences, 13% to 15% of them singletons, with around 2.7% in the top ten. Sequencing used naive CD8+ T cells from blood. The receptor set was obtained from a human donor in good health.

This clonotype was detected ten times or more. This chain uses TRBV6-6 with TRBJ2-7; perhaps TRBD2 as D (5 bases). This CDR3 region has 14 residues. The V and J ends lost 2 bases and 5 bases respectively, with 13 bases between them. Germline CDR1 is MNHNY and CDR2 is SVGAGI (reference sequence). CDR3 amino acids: CASSYGEGIHEQYF. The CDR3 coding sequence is TGTGCCAGCAGTTACGGCGAGGGAATTCACGAGCAGTACTTC.

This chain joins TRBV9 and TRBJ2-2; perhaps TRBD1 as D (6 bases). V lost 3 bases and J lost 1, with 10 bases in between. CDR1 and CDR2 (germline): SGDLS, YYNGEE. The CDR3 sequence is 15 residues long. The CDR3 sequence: CASSEGHKNTGELFF. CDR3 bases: TGTGCCAGCAGCGAGGGACATAAGAACACCGGGGAGCTGTTTTTT. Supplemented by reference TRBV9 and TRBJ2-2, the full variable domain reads DSGVTQTPKHLITATGQRVTLRCSPRSGDLSVYWYQQSLDQGLQFLIQYYNGEERAKGNILERFSAQQFPDLHSELNLSSLELGDSALYFCASSEGHKNTGELFFGEGSRLTVL.

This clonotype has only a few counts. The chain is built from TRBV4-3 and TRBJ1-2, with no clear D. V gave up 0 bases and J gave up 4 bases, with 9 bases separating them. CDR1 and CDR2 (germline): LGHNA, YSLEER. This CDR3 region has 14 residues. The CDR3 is CASSQEPAFYGYTF. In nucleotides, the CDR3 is TGCGCCAGCAGCCAAGAACCAGCCTTCTATGGCTACACCTTC.

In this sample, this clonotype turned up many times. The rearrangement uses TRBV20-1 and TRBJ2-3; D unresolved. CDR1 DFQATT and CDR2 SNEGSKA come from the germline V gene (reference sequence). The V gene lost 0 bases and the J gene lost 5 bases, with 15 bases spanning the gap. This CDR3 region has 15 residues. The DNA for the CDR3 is TGCAGTGCTAGAGATCTCGCCTCCTGGGGAGATACGCAGTATTTT. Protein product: CSARDLASWGDTQYF.

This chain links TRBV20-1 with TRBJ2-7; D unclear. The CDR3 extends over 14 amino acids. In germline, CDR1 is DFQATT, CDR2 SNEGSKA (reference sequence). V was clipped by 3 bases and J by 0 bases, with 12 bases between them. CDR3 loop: CSARRRLDSYEQYF. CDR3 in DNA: TGCAGTGCTAGGCGTCGTCTCGACTCCTACGAGCAGTACTTC.

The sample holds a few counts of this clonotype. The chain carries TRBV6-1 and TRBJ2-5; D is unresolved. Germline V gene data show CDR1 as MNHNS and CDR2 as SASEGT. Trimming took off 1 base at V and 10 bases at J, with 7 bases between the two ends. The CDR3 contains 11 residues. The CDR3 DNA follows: TGTGCCAGCAGTGAAGTCCATGGCCAGTACTTC. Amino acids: CASSEVHGQYF.

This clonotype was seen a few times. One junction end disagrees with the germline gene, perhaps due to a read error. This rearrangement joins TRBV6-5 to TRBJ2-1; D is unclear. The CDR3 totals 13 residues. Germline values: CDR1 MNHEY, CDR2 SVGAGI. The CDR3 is CASRPLAYNEQFF. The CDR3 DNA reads TGTGCCAGCAGACCTTTAGCCTATAATGAGCAGTTCTTC.

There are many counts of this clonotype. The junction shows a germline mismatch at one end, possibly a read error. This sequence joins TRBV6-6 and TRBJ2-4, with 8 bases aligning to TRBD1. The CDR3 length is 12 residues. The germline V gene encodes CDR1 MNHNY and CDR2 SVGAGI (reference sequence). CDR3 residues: CASSYSRTGSDF. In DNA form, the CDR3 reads TGTGCCAGCAGTTATTCTCGGACAGGGAGTGACTTC.

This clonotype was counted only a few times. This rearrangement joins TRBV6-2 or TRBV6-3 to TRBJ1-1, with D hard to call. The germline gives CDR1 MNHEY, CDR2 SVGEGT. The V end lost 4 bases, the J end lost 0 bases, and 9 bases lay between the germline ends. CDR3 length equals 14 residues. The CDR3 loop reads CASSSGRMNTEAFF. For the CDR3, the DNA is TGTGCCAGCAGTTCCGGACGGATGAACACTGAAGCTTTCTTT.